One TCR beta chain is described in this entry. What antigen it recognizes has not been identified. There are no base qualities to consult, and no much larger clone falls within one base. TCRbeta CDR3 regions were sequenced with the immunoSEQ Assay. After extraction, genomic DNA underwent amplification by bias-controlled multiplex PCR, followed by high-throughput sequencing. The authors' analysis ran thus. To quantify the absolute abundance of each unique TCRbeta CDR3 region, sequences were collapsed and filtered. T cell fraction was estimated by normalizing TCRbeta template counts to usable DNA, with usable DNA measured through amplification of reference genes found in all nucleated cells. Repertoire TCRs were annotated as SARS-CoV-2-specific by exact matching of V gene, CDR3 amino acid sequence and J gene to a known reactive TCR set. The reference SARS-CoV-2 TCR set came from MIRA and was filtered for enrichment in COVID-19-positive ImmuneCODE repertoires, removing public or cross-reactive TCRs. Based on the MIRA antigens, annotated TCRs were further analysed at the level of specific ORF or position within ORF. Depth was the summed frequency of annotated unique rearrangements, while breadth was defined as annotated unique rearrangements over total unique productive rearrangements. Two-sided Wilcoxon rank-sum tests were applied when comparing TCR breadth between groups. TCRdb provides this immuneACCESS table in a form limited to in-frame rearrangements. Some clones are lacking; in checked studies, under half of them reflect an unresolved V gene, and why the rest are absent is not known. V and J calls and clone size come straight from that table; D and trimming were deduced from the DNA. The sample table records about 400,000 clones; about 83% of these occur just once. The ten biggest clones cover roughly 7.4% of the sample.

The treatment or condition label on this specimen signifies: about 20 received Ad26.COV2.S at low or high dose, single or two shots; roughly 5 received placebo; per-sample allocation not given. Repertoires of vaccine and placebo recipients were sequenced from samples taken on day 63 after the first injection. Cohort 1b enrolled about 25 adults aged 18-55 years at a single site in Boston, USA, between 29 July and 7 August 2020. As a vaccine, Ad26.COV2.S was a replication-incompetent adenovirus type 26 vector that expressed a prefusion-stabilized SARS-CoV-2 spike protein derived from the original Wuhan strain. The data are from a study of Ad26.COV2.S vaccination and SARS-CoV-2 variants (dated by TCRdb to about 2021). Regarding the research as a whole: Vaccine-arm donors were drawn from COV1001, a multicentre, randomized, double-blind, placebo-controlled phase I-IIa trial of Ad26.COV2.S in healthy adults. Ad26.COV2.S was administered intramuscularly at 5 x 10^10 or 1 x 10^11 viral particles, either as a single shot or as two shots given 56 days apart. The specificity and breadth of SARS-CoV-2-reactive T cell receptors after Ad26.COV2.S vaccination were assessed by TCRbeta repertoire sequencing. The TCR-sequenced set comprised approximately 30 samples: some 19 Ad26.COV2.S vaccine recipients, 5 placebo recipients and 8 SARS-CoV-2 convalescent individuals. Participants in the trial were split at random into five groups of five each, receiving low-dose or high-dose Ad26.COV2.S once or twice, or else placebo on both occasions. Investigators remained blinded to trial group allocation during experiments and outcome assessment.

Measured from the cysteine to the phenylalanine, the CDR3 is 16 residues long. Of all the DNA, just the CDR3 is kept, 48 bases in frame from base 1. Relative to germline, V is 1 base shorter and J is 8 bases shorter, with 18 bases between their ends. Reading the germline V gene gives CDR1 SGHDN and CDR2 FVKESK. Study-level results and caveats: Higher spike-specific TCR breadth was observed in Ad26.COV2.S recipients than in placebo recipients (P = 0.0014). Comparable non-spike TCR breadth was observed between vaccine and placebo recipients, consistent with only spike being contained in the vaccine. After vaccination, substantial breadth of spike-specific CD8+ and CD4+ T cell responses was reported. The study was not powered for comparison of responses between vaccine doses or regimens. The authors noted that total T cell responses may have been underestimated by the TCR breadth and depth analyses.

The rearrangement combines TRBV14 with TRBJ2-1; the D gene is perhaps TRBD1, from 6 matching bases. Sample: peripheral blood, taken in a trial of Ad26.COV2.S vaccine versus placebo. The sequence was collected from a person aged 18-65 years who received the Ad26.COV2.S COVID-19 vaccine or a placebo. In nucleotide form, the sequence is TGTGCCAGCAGCCAAGTTCTCAGGGGACCGAGCCATGAGCAGTTCTTC. Its translation reads: CASSQVLRGPSHEQFF.